This is a list of T cell receptor beta chains from one sample in a study of CD8+CD57+ T cells in acquired aplastic anemia. Using its own MiXCR run on the reads, TCRdb lists one record per CDR3 protein. The table has about 420,000 distinct CDR3 sequences, 65% to 75% seen once. The sequencing input was sorted CD4+, CD8+, or CD8+CD57+ T cells (not recorded which) from PBMCs. Every receptor here comes from a human donor in good health, serving as a control. Both conserved end residues are trimmed from each CDR3. The order of the fields is V gene, J gene, D gene, CDR3 protein. A D gene is named only where the DNA matches it firmly.

TRBV5-8,TRBJ2-7,-,ASSCDQEPYEQY
TRBV20-1,TRBJ2-2,-,SASTGLHTGELF
TRBV20-1,TRBJ1-2,-,SVSGLRASYGYT
TRBV7-2,TRBJ1-1,-,ASSSRGSSYEQYFGPGRKEAF
TRBV9,TRBJ1-4,TRBD1,ASSEGQIEKLF
TRBV2,TRBJ2-5,TRBD1,ASSRQGEPQA
TRBV7-9,TRBJ2-7,TRBD1,ASSMGDRAVDEQ
TRBV19,TRBJ1-6,TRBD1,ASSGQRSPLH
TRBV5-1,TRBJ1-6,-,ASSLEGPGSPLH
TRBV7-3,TRBJ1-6,-,ASSFGRESTDTQH
TRBV7-8,TRBJ2-7,-,ASSAETGGEQYF
TRBV25-1,TRBJ1-1,TRBD1,ASSEYRGSDTEAF
TRBV10-1,TRBJ1-2,TRBD1,ASKGTGGGYT
TRBV7-2,TRBJ2-1,-,ASSRDAAAGKNSF
TRBV12-3/TRBV12-4,TRBJ2-1,TRBD1,ASGRTGDWDEQF
TRBV7-9,TRBJ2-1,-,ASTARPPTGKEQF
TRBV6-2/TRBV6-3,TRBJ1-1,-,ASNRPLMNTEAF
TRBV6-6,TRBJ1-3,-,AVPPGDTGAGNTIY
TRBV7-2,TRBJ2-5,-,ASSPSGFDEQYF
TRBV9,TRBJ2-1,TRBD1,ASSPDRGIMGYNEQF
TRBV2,TRBJ1-1,TRBD1,ASSSRTGDEAF
TRBV11-1,TRBJ2-1,-,ATKGGTGVN
TRBV20-1,TRBJ1-1,TRBD1,SAKSTGGFREAF
TRBV15,TRBJ1-2,-,ATSRDDGQGGYGYT
TRBV9,TRBJ1-2,TRBD1,ASSVSSRTGVEYGYT
TRBV5-1,TRBJ2-7,-,ASRTQGYEHEQY
TRBV29-1,TRBJ1-2,-,SAKHRDNAYGYT